These 19 T cell receptor beta chains came from one sample sequenced in a study of blood T cell repertoires in COVID-19. Measured with immunoSEQ multiplex PCR; TCRdb has only the in-frame clones, and not every one. This table holds roughly 150,000 clones, around 89% found once. The specimen was peripheral blood. Source of these receptors: a man aged 55 to 70 with active or convalescent COVID-19.

The chain links TRBV5-1 to TRBJ2-7, with D maybe TRBD1 (5 bases). This CDR3 comprises 14 residues. V was cut by 0 bases and J by 3 bases, with 10 bases left in between. Germline CDR1 is SGHRS and CDR2 is YFSETQ. The CDR3 DNA follows: TGCGCCAGCAGCTTGGGCAGCCAGGGCTACGAGCAGTACTTC. This sequence encodes CASSLGSQGYEQYF. Combining the CDR3 with reference TRBV5-1 and TRBJ2-7 gives the whole variable domain KAGVTQTPRYLIKTRGQQVTLSCSPISGHRSVSWYQQTPGQGLQFLFEYFSETQRNKGNFPGRFSGRQFSNSRSEMNVSTLELGDSALYLCASSLGSQGYEQYFGPGTRLTVT.

The CDR3 protein is CASSRGGPTDTQYF. DNA of the CDR3: TGTGCCAGCTCTCGGGGGGGCCCCACAGATACGCAGTATTTT. The V and J genes are TRBV6-5 and TRBJ2-3, with 8 bases identical to TRBD2. CDR3 length equals 14 residues. Germline assignment: CDR1 MNHEY and CDR2 SVGAGI. Germline trimming cut 8 bases from V and 2 bases from J; bases unmatched to any gene: 6.

This rearrangement joins TRBV27 to TRBJ2-1; 8 bases line up with TRBD2. CDR3 length equals 18 residues. The J segment lost 1 base and the V segment lost 7 bases, leaving 15 bases of the junction unmatched. Germline V gene data show CDR1 as MNHEY and CDR2 as SMNVEV (reference sequence). In DNA, the CDR3 is TGTGCCAGCACCACCCGGCGAAGCGGGGGATATTCCTACAATGAGCAGTTCTTC. Translation gives CASTTRRSGGYSYNEQFF.

This clone was counted a few times. The chain joins TRBV19 to TRBJ2-3, with 8 bases aligning to TRBD2. Germline CDR1 is LNHDA and CDR2 is SQIVND (reference sequence). The CDR3 is 18 amino acids. With V trimmed by 5 bases and J by 1 base, 14 bases remained unmatched. The CDR3 region is CASSGTGGSVVRTDTQYF. The DNA for the CDR3 is TGTGCCAGTAGTGGTACGGGGGGGTCCGTGGTACGCACAGATACGCAGTATTTT.

This clone was seen once. The V and J genes are TRBV9 and TRBJ1-1, with D perhaps TRBD1 (5 bases). Germline values: CDR1 SGDLS, CDR2 YYNGEE. The CDR3 extends over 15 amino acids. Trimming removed 0 bases at V and 4 bases at J, with 13 bases between. Here the CDR3 DNA reads TGTGCCAGCAGCGTAGATGGAGGGGTGGGCACTGAAGCTTTCTTT. This translates into CASSVDGGVGTEAFF.

V and J are TRBV24-1 and TRBJ2-1; TRBD2 is a possible D gene (6 bases). The CDR3 length is 16 residues. Germline V CDR1 and CDR2: KGHDR, SFDVKD. Between the trimmed V and J ends, which lost 1 base and 6 bases, there was a span of 15 bases. CDR3 in DNA: TGTGCCACCAGTGATTTCAGGGCGGGGTCCCTCAATGAGCAGTTCTTC. This codes for CATSDFRAGSLNEQFF.

This chain joins TRBV18 and TRBJ2-7, with TRBD1 matching over 10 bases. J lost 7 bases, V lost 0 bases, and 12 bases had no gene match. CDR1 KGHSH and CDR2 LQKENI come from the germline V gene. The CDR3 is made up of 17 amino acids. CDR3 sequence reads: CASSPPSRRQGAREQYF. CDR3 DNA: TGTGCCAGCTCACCACCGAGTCGGAGACAGGGGGCGCGAGAGCAGTACTTC.

J is TRBJ2-7 and V is TRBV6-2 or TRBV6-3, with TRBD1 as a possible D gene (6 bases). The length of the CDR3 is 14 residues. Trimming pared 4 bases from V and 7 bases from J, leaving 17 bases between. Per the germline V gene, CDR1 is MNHEY and CDR2 is SVGEGT. The CDR3 protein is CASSSPQGSLEQYF. The CDR3 DNA sequence: TGTGCCAGCAGTTCCCCACAGGGAAGTCTAGAGCAGTACTTC.

This clone was seen once. The chain couples TRBV6-2 or TRBV6-3 to TRBJ2-4, with a weak D call TRBD1 (6 bases). There are 16 residues in the CDR3. Germline lookup yields CDR1 MNHEY and CDR2 SVGEGT. The V gene lost 4 bases and the J gene lost 0 bases, with 13 bases spanning the gap. The CDR3 region has the DNA TGTGCCAGCAGTTCGGACAGTCCAGTAGCCAAAAACATTCAGTACTTC. It encodes CASSSDSPVAKNIQYF.

The rearrangement joins TRBV12-3 or TRBV12-4 to TRBJ2-7; 7 nucleotides align to TRBD2. The CDR3 extends over 11 amino acids. Trimming took 8 bases from V and 4 from J; bases not matched to a gene: 2. CDR3 residues: CASSGGYEQYF. As DNA, the CDR3 is TGTGCCAGCTCGGGGGGATACGAGCAGTACTTC.

The gene calls are TRBV7-9 and TRBJ2-1; 7 bases line up with TRBD2. J lost 4 bases, V lost 7 bases, and 13 bases had no gene match. The CDR3 loop spans 16 amino acids. Germline V lookup: CDR1 SEHNR, CDR2 FQNEAQ (reference sequence). The CDR3 protein is CASTPREGVKYNEQFF. CDR3 coding DNA: TGTGCCAGCACACCCAGGGAGGGAGTGAAGTACAATGAGCAGTTCTTC.

Worth noting for this clone: The same CDR3 also results from other DNA sequences found in this sample. The rearrangement joins TRBV9 to TRBJ2-1; D call uncertain. The V end lost 0 bases, the J end lost 6 bases, and 4 bases lay between the germline ends. The CDR3 contains 12 residues. CDR1 is SGDLS, CDR2 YYNGEE, per germline. The DNA for the CDR3 is TGTGCCAGCAGCGTAGAGAGCAATGAGCAGTTCTTC. It translates to CASSVESNEQFF.

This rearrangement joins TRBV19 to TRBJ1-2, with 10 nucleotides matching TRBD1. Germline V gene data show CDR1 as LNHDA and CDR2 as SQIVND (reference sequence). This CDR3 is 13 amino acids long. The J segment lost 10 bases and the V segment lost 5 bases, leaving 7 bases of the junction unmatched. The CDR3 bases are TGTGCCAGTAGTCGGGACAGGGGATCTGTCTACACCTTC. Its protein product is CASSRDRGSVYTF.

The rearrangement links TRBV28 to TRBJ2-7; tentative D call: TRBD1 (5 bases). This CDR3 has 15 amino acids. Germline V gene data show CDR1 as MDHEN and CDR2 as SYDVKM. V lost 4 bases and J 2 bases, leaving 15 bases between the germline ends. The CDR3: CASSSLSRAPYEQYF. CDR3 coding DNA: TGTGCCAGCAGTTCCCTTTCCAGGGCCCCCTACGAGCAGTACTTC.

The V gene is TRBV7-2, the J gene TRBJ2-3; D gene unclear. V was shortened by 1 base and J by 7 bases, with 9 bases between the two germline ends. This CDR3 is built from 13 residues. Germline V lookup: CDR1 SGHTA, CDR2 FQGNSA. CDR3 in DNA: TGTGCCAGCAGCTTAGGGTCGGTGAATACGCAGTATTTT. Encoded protein: CASSLGSVNTQYF.

CDR3 loop: CASSPLTGTSGVEQYF. CDR3 nucleotide sequence: TGTGCCAGCTCACCACTAACCGGGACTAGCGGGGTCGAGCAGTACTTC. This rearrangement joins TRBV18 to TRBJ2-7; 13 bases are shared with TRBD2. This CDR3 is 16 amino acids long. CDR1 and CDR2 from the germline V gene are KGHSH and LQKENI. The trim removed 1 base at V and 6 bases at J, leaving 6 bases unmatched. The complete variable domain, with remaining parts taken from reference TRBV18 and TRBJ2-7, reads NAGVMQNPRHLVRRRGQEARLRCSPMKGHSHVYWYRQLPEEGLKFMVYLQKENIIDESGMPKERFSAEFPKEGPSILRIQQVVRGDSAAYFCASSPLTGTSGVEQYFGPGTRLTVT.

The rearrangement links TRBV28 to TRBJ2-1; the match to TRBD2 covers 10 bases. V shed 2 bases, J shed 7 bases, and the junction held 17 bases outside the gene matches. The germline V gene encodes CDR1 MDHEN and CDR2 SYDVKM. The CDR3 covers 19 residues. The chain's CDR3 is CASSLAGTGHSGRKNEQFF. CDR3 sequence (DNA): TGTGCCAGCAGTTTAGCCGGGACAGGACATAGCGGGAGGAAGAATGAGCAGTTCTTC.

The J gene is TRBJ1-3, the V gene TRBV3-1 (or the pseudogene TRBV3-2); D remains ambiguous. Trimming shortened V by 5 bases and J by 3 bases, and 14 bases separated the two germline ends. Germline CDR1 and CDR2: LGHDT and YNNKEL (reference sequence). This CDR3 spans 15 amino acids. Written as DNA, the CDR3 is TGTGCCAGCAGCTTGCGAGACTGGAGTGGAAACACCATATATTTT. It yields the protein CASSLRDWSGNTIYF.

V usage is TRBV30 and J usage is TRBJ2-3; D unclear. This CDR3 spans 12 amino acids. Trimming pared 1 base from V and 6 bases from J, leaving 8 bases between. Germline V gene data show CDR1 as GTSNPN and CDR2 as SVGIG (reference sequence). CDR3 region: CAWSAAADTQYF. The CDR3 DNA reads TGTGCCTGGAGTGCTGCTGCGGATACGCAGTATTTT.